One sample yielded the 10 T cell receptor beta chains listed below, sequenced in a study of shared clonotypes between healthy human individuals. Using immunoSEQ multiplex PCR, the repertoire was profiled, and TCRdb retains in-frame clones only, with some absent. The sample lists approximately 1.1 million clones, 78% occurring once. The sample comprised memory CD4+ T cells from PBMCs. Subset here: CD45RA-negative fraction. The origin of the receptors is a man between 18 and 29 years old in good health. Some clones in this sample may be carry-over from other donors' samples.

The V call is TRBV28, the J call TRBJ1-2; possible D gene TRBD1, 6 bases. CDR3 length: 14 amino acids. Looked up from germline, CDR1 is MDHEN and CDR2 is SYDVKM. V lost 3 bases and J 8 bases, leaving 16 bases between the germline ends. CDR3 DNA sequence: TGTGCCAGCAGTTTTAAGCTTACCGACAGGGGCTACACCTTC. Translating gives CASSFKLTDRGYTF.

The CDR3 sequence is CASRPPGRTSNTEAFF. CDR3 DNA: TGCGCCAGCAGGCCGCCGGGACGGACTTCTAACACTGAAGCTTTCTTT. V and J are TRBV5-1 and TRBJ1-1, with D possibly matching TRBD1 (5 bases). There are 16 residues in the CDR3. Deletions cut 5 bases from V and 2 bases from J, with 19 bases between. CDR1 and CDR2 from the germline V gene are SGHRS and YFSETQ.

The rearrangement joins TRBV19 to TRBJ1-5; 8 bases are shared with TRBD1. V lost 5 bases, J lost 5 bases, and 11 bases stayed unmatched. The CDR3 covers 16 residues. CDR1 and CDR2 (germline): LNHDA, SQIVND (reference sequence). CDR3 DNA sequence: TGTGCCAGTAGTCACCGGCAGGGGGCCGTTTATCAGCCCCAGCATTTT. Protein product: CASSHRQGAVYQPQHF.

The chain is built from TRBV7-3 and TRBJ2-5, with D possibly TRBD2 on 5 matching bases. Between the trimmed V and J ends, which lost 2 bases and 7 bases, there was a span of 14 bases. CDR3 length: 14 amino acids. Per the germline V gene, CDR1 is SGHTA and CDR2 is FQGTGA. CDR3 nucleotides: TGTGCCAGCAGCTTATCCTTGGGCGAGGGGACCCAGTACTTC. It specifies CASSLSLGEGTQYF.

Only one count was recorded for this clone. This sequence joins TRBV5-1 and TRBJ1-1; TRBD1 is a possible D gene (5 bases). Germline V CDR1 and CDR2: SGHRS, YFSETQ. V lost 2 bases and J 7 bases, leaving 15 bases between the germline ends. The CDR3 loop spans 14 amino acids. This CDR3 reads CASSFQGNSGEAFF. For the CDR3, the DNA is TGCGCCAGCAGCTTCCAGGGAAATTCAGGTGAAGCTTTCTTT.

This clone was seen at least ten times. V gene TRBV30 combines with J gene TRBJ1-4, with TRBD1 as a possible D gene (5 bases). The CDR3 runs 13 residues. CDR1 and CDR2 (germline): GTSNPN, SVGIG (reference sequence). Trimming took 6 bases from V and 7 from J, leaving 15 bases between them. CDR3: CACSRGNAEKLFF. As DNA, the CDR3 is TGTGCCTGTAGTCGGGGGAATGCTGAAAAACTGTTTTTT. Full variable domain (outside the CDR3, taken from reference TRBV30 and TRBJ1-4): SQTIHQWPATLVQPVGSPLSLECTVEGTSNPNLYWYRQAAGRGLQLLFYSVGIGQISSEVPQNLSASRPQDRQFILSSKKLLLSDSGFYLCACSRGNAEKLFFGSGTQLSVL.

DNA of the CDR3: TGTGCCAGCAGCTTAGGACTAAAGGGTTCCTACGAGCAGTACTTC. The encoded protein is CASSLGLKGSYEQYF. The rearrangement uses TRBV7-3 and TRBJ2-7; D may be TRBD2 (6 bases). Trimming removed 2 bases at V and 1 base at J, with 12 bases between. The CDR3 has 15 amino acids. CDR1 and CDR2 from the germline V gene are SGHTA and FQGTGA.

The V call is TRBV21-1, the J call TRBJ1-2; the table names TRBD1, a call not compared with the DNA. TRBV21-1 is flagged as a pseudogene. The CDR3 contains 17 residues. Here the CDR3 reads CASSKDTGALFFYGYTF. The CDR3 region has the DNA TGTGCCAGCAGCAAAGATACAGGGGCCCTCTTCTTCTATGGCTACACCTTC.

V and J are TRBV2 and TRBJ2-5; D perhaps matches TRBD1 (6 bases). The CDR3 contains 12 residues. The germline V gene has CDR1 SNHLY and CDR2 FYNNEI. Trimming pared 10 bases from V and 0 bases from J, leaving 9 bases between. CDR3 bases: TGTGCCACAGGACAGAACCAAGAGACCCAGTACTTC. This gives the protein CATGQNQETQYF.

Of note for this clone: A much larger clone lies one base from this, so it may be a read error. V usage is TRBV5-4 and J usage is TRBJ2-1, with D possibly being TRBD1 (5 bases). V was clipped by 0 bases and J by 0 bases, with 7 bases between them. CDR1 is SGHNT, CDR2 YYREEE, per germline (reference sequence). This CDR3 region has 15 residues. CDR3 residues: CASSLDRSSYNEQFF. CDR3 bases: TGTGCCAGCAGCTTGGACAGGAGCTCCTACAATGAGCAGTTCTTC.